A single sample gave rise to the 20 T cell receptor beta chains below, sequenced in a study of blood T cell repertoires in COVID-19. Some clones are missing from TCRdb's copy, which holds only in-frame ones; the method was immunoSEQ multiplex PCR. The sample has about 390,000 clones, around nine tenths seen once. Sequenced sample: PBMCs or T cells enriched from blood (not recorded which). The receptors derive from a woman between 45 and 60 years old who had recovered from COVID-19.

The chain couples TRBV14 to TRBJ2-7; D call uncertain. There are 15 residues in the CDR3. Germline lookup yields CDR1 SGHDN and CDR2 FVKESK. V was cut by 2 bases and J by 6 bases, with 17 bases left in between. The CDR3 DNA is TGTGCCAGCAGCCAAAGGTCTGACATGATCCCCGAGCAGTACTTC. Translated: CASSQRSDMIPEQYF.

This clone was seen a few times. J is TRBJ2-7 and V is TRBV13, with 10 bases matching TRBD2. Trimming at V came to 5 bases and at J to 6 bases, leaving 10 bases not matched to a gene. This CDR3 has 15 residues. The germline gives CDR1 PRHDT, CDR2 FYEKMQ (reference sequence). CDR3 sequence: CASSDRTSGQREQYF. For the CDR3, the DNA is TGTGCCAGCAGCGACAGGACTAGCGGTCAGCGCGAGCAGTACTTC.

This clone was observed a few times. J is TRBJ1-1 and V is TRBV2, with 8 bases aligning to TRBD1. After removal of 9 bases from V and 2 bases from J, the junction contained 5 bases not matched to a gene. CDR1 and CDR2 (germline): SNHLY, FYNNEI. CDR3 size: 13 residues. CDR3 residues: CARGQGSNTEAFF. The DNA of the CDR3 is TGTGCCAGAGGACAGGGCTCTAACACTGAAGCTTTCTTT.

This chain connects TRBV5-4 to TRBJ2-1; D is unresolved. V was trimmed by 0 bases and J by 5 bases, leaving 9 bases between them. The CDR3 loop spans 14 amino acids. Germline V gene data show CDR1 as SGHNT and CDR2 as YYREEE (reference sequence). For the CDR3, the DNA is TGTGCCAGCAGCTTGGATAGGAGAAACAATGAGCAGTTCTTC. This sequence encodes CASSLDRRNNEQFF.

This clone has only one observation. The chain has TRBV6-5 and TRBJ2-5; TRBD2 agrees at 8 bases. Germline trimming cut 4 bases from V and 2 bases from J; bases unmatched to any gene: 9. This CDR3 contains 16 residues. From germline, CDR1 is MNHEY and CDR2 SVGAGI. The CDR3 DNA follows: TGTGCCAGCAGTTTCACGAGGGTAGCGGGGCAAGAGACCCAGTACTTC. Its translation is CASSFTRVAGQETQYF.

This chain's CDR3 is CASSQRLAGAFQETQYF. CDR3 DNA sequence: TGTGCCAGCAGCCAAAGACTAGCGGGGGCCTTCCAAGAGACCCAGTACTTC. The chain has TRBV3-1 (or the pseudogene TRBV3-2) and TRBJ2-5; 12 positions agree with TRBD2. V trimming: 2 bases; J trimming: 1 base; junction bases outside the gene matches: 5. Per the germline V gene, CDR1 is LGHDT and CDR2 is YNNKEL (reference sequence). This CDR3 comprises 17 residues.

The genes are TRBV6-5 and TRBJ2-5; possible D gene TRBD1, 6 bases. CDR1 is MNHEY and CDR2 is SVGAGI in the germline V gene. V was clipped by 3 bases and J by 2 bases, with 13 bases between them. The CDR3 totals 15 residues. As DNA, the CDR3 is TGTGCCAGCAGTTATCTCCCCGGGACACAAGAGACCCAGTACTTC. Protein sequence: CASSYLPGTQETQYF.

J is TRBJ1-2 and V is TRBV7-9, with 7 bases that match TRBD1. J lost 4 bases, V lost 6 bases, and 8 bases had no gene match. Germline values: CDR1 SEHNR, CDR2 FQNEAQ (reference sequence). CDR3 length equals 14 residues. The CDR3 DNA reads TGTGCCAGCAGAACCTCGGGACAGAGCTATGGCTACACCTTC. It codes for CASRTSGQSYGYTF.

This rearrangement joins TRBV5-1 to TRBJ1-2; TRBD1 matches 8 bases. With 4 bases clipped from V and 2 bases from J, the junction kept 4 bases outside the gene matches. CDR1 is SGHRS and CDR2 is YFSETQ in the germline V gene. The CDR3 is made up of 14 amino acids. In nucleotides, the CDR3 is TGCGCCAGCAGCGTGGGGACAGGCAACTATGGCTACACCTTC. Protein: CASSVGTGNYGYTF.

This clone was observed once. The chain combines TRBV7-3 with TRBJ2-1; 7 positions agree with TRBD1. From germline, CDR1 is SGHTA and CDR2 FQGTGA. The trim removed 1 base at V and 3 bases at J, leaving 3 bases unmatched. The CDR3 has 15 residues. The chain's CDR3 is CASSLRGTDYNEQFF. The DNA of the CDR3 is TGTGCCAGCAGCTTAAGGGGGACAGACTACAATGAGCAGTTCTTC.

This chain links TRBV5-1 with TRBJ2-5, with 8 bases identical to TRBD2. Germline CDR1 and CDR2: SGHRS and YFSETQ. Trimming at V came to 0 bases and at J to 3 bases, leaving 1 base not matched to a gene. CDR3 length equals 14 residues. CDR3 nucleotide sequence: TGCGCCAGCAGCTTGGCCGGGGGGGAAGAGACCCAGTACTTC. The encoded protein is CASSLAGGEETQYF.

This sequence joins TRBV6-1 and TRBJ2-1; 9 bases are shared with TRBD1. This CDR3 contains 16 residues. Germline V gene sequence: CDR1 MNHNS, CDR2 SASEGT. The V segment lost 2 bases and the J segment 7 bases; nucleotides outside the gene matches: 9. The DNA of the CDR3 is TGTGCCAGCAGTGAATTGCCCGGACAGGGGAGGAATGAGCAGTTCTTC. Encoded protein: CASSELPGQGRNEQFF.

The chain combines TRBV7-2 with TRBJ2-1; D gene unclear. V dropped 2 bases and J dropped 7 bases, with 12 bases sitting between them. Germline V gene data show CDR1 as SGHTA and CDR2 as FQGNSA. This CDR3 is 14 amino acids long. This CDR3 is CASSLSPAMNEQFF. The CDR3 region has the DNA TGTGCCAGCAGCTTAAGTCCTGCTATGAATGAGCAGTTCTTC.

The gene calls are TRBV5-6 and TRBJ1-1, with TRBD1 as a possible D gene (5 bases). The CDR3 spans 18 residues. Germline V gene sequence: CDR1 SGHDT, CDR2 YYEEEE. Trimming stripped 2 bases from V and 0 bases from J, with 20 bases between. In DNA, the CDR3 is TGTGCCAGCAGCTTCGGGTCCTCTGGGGGAGGGCTGAACACTGAAGCTTTCTTT. As protein: CASSFGSSGGGLNTEAFF. Using reference TRBV5-6 and TRBJ1-1 for the parts outside the CDR3, the full variable domain is DAGVTQSPTHLIKTRGQQVTLRCSPKSGHDTVSWYQQALGQGPQFIFQYYEEEERQRGNFPDRFSGHQFPNYSSELNVNALLLGDSALYLCASSFGSSGGGLNTEAFFGQGTRLTVV.

Only one count was recorded for this clone. J is TRBJ2-7 and V is TRBV10-2, with TRBD2 matching 10 bases. Germline V gene lookup returns CDR1 WSHSY and CDR2 SAAADI. V dropped 6 bases and J dropped 1; count of bases not matched to a gene: 0. The length of the CDR3 is 13 residues. CDR3: CASRLAGSYEQYF. CDR3 DNA: TGCGCCAGCAGACTAGCGGGATCCTACGAGCAGTACTTC.

This clone occurred a few times. V is TRBV19 and J is TRBJ1-2; D is unclear. V was pared by 3 bases and J by 5 bases, with 10 bases between. The CDR3 totals 13 residues. Germline V gene lookup returns CDR1 LNHDA and CDR2 SQIVND (reference sequence). The DNA for the CDR3 is TGTGCCAGTAGTATGGACGGGGAGTATGGCTACACCTTC. Amino acids: CASSMDGEYGYTF.

This chain connects TRBV19 to TRBJ1-1, with D possibly being TRBD1 (6 bases). Per the germline V gene, CDR1 is LNHDA and CDR2 is SQIVND (reference sequence). The CDR3 totals 12 residues. Trimming cost V 5 bases and J 3 bases, with 7 bases left between them. CDR3 loop: CASSYRDTEAFF. Written as DNA, the CDR3 is TGTGCCAGTAGTTACAGGGACACTGAAGCTTTCTTT.

The chain couples TRBV7-2 to TRBJ2-1, with 9 bases lining up with TRBD2. The length of the CDR3 is 15 residues. Unmatched junction bases numbered 8, after V lost 6 bases and J lost 5 bases. Germline V gives CDR1 SGHTA, CDR2 FQGNSA. CDR3 amino acids: CASRVSSGDHNEQFF. Here the CDR3 DNA reads TGTGCCAGCAGGGTTTCTAGCGGGGACCACAATGAGCAGTTCTTC.

The J gene is TRBJ1-2, the V gene TRBV10-3; unclear D gene. There are 14 residues in the CDR3. CDR1 and CDR2 from the germline V gene are ENHRY and SYGVKD. The ends were cut back, 6 bases at V and 0 bases at J, with 11 bases in the middle. For the CDR3, the DNA is TGTGCCATCAGGAAGGAGAAAGCTAACTATGGCTACACCTTC. This translates into CAIRKEKANYGYTF.

Of note for this clone: Germline and junction disagree at one end, which may indicate a read error. J is TRBJ2-5 and V is TRBV7-7, with D maybe TRBD2 (5 bases). This CDR3 is built from 15 residues. Germline values: CDR1 SSHAT, CDR2 FNYEAQ (reference sequence). CDR3 region: CASSFVLRDQETQYF. The CDR3 DNA follows: TGTGCTAGCAGCTTCGTGTTGCGGGACCAAGAGACCCAGTACTTC.